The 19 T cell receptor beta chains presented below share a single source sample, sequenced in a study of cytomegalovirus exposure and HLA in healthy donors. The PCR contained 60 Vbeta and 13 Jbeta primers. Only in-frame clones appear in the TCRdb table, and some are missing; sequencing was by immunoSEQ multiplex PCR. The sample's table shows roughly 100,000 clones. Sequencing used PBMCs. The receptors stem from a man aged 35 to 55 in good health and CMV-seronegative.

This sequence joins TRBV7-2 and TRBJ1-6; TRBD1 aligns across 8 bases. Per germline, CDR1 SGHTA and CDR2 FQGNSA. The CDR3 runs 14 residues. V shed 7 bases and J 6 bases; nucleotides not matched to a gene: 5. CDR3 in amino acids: CASKQGAINSPLHF. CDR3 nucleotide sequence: TGTGCCAGCAAGCAGGGGGCAATTAATTCACCCCTCCACTTT.

The DNA for the CDR3 is TGCGCCAGCAGCTTTACAGCCACGAACACCGGGGAGCTGTTTTTT. Its translation: CASSFTATNTGELFF. V usage is TRBV5-1 and J usage is TRBJ2-2; no clear D. Germline loops: CDR1 SGHRS, CDR2 YFSETQ. The CDR3 has 15 residues. Trimming left V 2 bases short and J 0 bases short, with 8 bases between.

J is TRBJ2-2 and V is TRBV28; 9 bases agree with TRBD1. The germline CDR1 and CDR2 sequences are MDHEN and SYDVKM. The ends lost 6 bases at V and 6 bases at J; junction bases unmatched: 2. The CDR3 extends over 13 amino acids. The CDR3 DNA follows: TGTGCCAGCAGGGGACAGGGAGCCGGGGAGCTGTTTTTT. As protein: CASRGQGAGELFF. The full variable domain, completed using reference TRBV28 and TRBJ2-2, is DVKVTQSSRYLVKRTGEKVFLECVQDMDHENMFWYRQDPGLGLRLIYFSYDVKMKEKGDIPEGYSVSREKKERFSLILESASTNQTSMYLCASRGQGAGELFFGEGSRLTVL.

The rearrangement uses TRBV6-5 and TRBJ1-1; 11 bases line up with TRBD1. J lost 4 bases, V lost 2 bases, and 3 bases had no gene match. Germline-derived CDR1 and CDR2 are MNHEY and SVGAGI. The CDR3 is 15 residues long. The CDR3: CASSYVGTGGTEAFF. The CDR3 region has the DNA TGTGCCAGCAGTTACGTCGGGACAGGGGGCACTGAAGCTTTCTTT.

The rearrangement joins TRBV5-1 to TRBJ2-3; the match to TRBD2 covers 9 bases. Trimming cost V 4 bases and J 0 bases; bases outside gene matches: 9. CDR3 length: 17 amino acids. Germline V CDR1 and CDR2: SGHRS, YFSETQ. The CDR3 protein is CASSPSLTSGSTDTQYF. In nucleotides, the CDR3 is TGCGCCAGCAGCCCATCCCTGACTAGCGGAAGCACAGATACGCAGTATTTT.

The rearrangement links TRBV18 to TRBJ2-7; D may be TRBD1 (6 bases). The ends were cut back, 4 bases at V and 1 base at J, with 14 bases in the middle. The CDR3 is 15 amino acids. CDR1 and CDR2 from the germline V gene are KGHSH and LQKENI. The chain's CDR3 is CASSQRQAKSYEQYF. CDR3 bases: TGTGCCAGCTCACAAAGACAGGCCAAATCCTACGAGCAGTACTTC.

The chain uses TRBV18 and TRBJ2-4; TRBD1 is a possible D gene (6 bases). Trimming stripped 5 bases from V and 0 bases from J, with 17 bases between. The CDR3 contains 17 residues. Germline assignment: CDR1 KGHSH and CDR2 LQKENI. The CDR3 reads CASSSNREPLAKNIQYF. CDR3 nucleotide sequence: TGTGCCAGCTCAAGCAACAGGGAGCCCCTAGCCAAAAACATTCAGTACTTC.

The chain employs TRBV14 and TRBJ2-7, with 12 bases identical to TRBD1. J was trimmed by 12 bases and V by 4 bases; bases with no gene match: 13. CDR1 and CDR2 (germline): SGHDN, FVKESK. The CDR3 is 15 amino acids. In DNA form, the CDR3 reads TGTGCCAGCAGCCCATGGGACAGGGGGCTTTGGAATCTGTACTTC. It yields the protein CASSPWDRGLWNLYF.

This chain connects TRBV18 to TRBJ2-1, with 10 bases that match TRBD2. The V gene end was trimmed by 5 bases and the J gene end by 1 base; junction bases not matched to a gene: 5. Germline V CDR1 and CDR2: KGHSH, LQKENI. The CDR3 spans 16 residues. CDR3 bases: TGTGCCAGCTCAACCCTAGCGGGAGCGTCCTACAATGAGCAGTTCTTC. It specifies CASSTLAGASYNEQFF.

Here the CDR3 reads CASSSGQGWSYEQYF. The DNA of the CDR3 is TGTGCCAGCAGTTCCGGACAGGGATGGTCATACGAGCAGTACTTC. This chain links TRBV27 with TRBJ2-5; 8 bases align to TRBD1. Matching the DNA end better, TRBJ2-7 makes the J call doubtful. In germline, CDR1 is MNHEY, CDR2 SMNVEV (reference sequence). This CDR3 is built from 15 residues.

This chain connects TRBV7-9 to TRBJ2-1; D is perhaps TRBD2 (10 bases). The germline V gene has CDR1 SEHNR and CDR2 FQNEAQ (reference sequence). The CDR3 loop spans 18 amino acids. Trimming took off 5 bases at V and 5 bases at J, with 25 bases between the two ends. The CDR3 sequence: CASSPGQGRGLADNEQFF. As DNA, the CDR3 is TGTGCCAGCAGCCCGGGACAGGGCCGTGGACTAGCGGACAATGAGCAGTTCTTC.

The CDR3 DNA reads TGTGCCAGCAGTCACAGCCAAGAGGAGACCCAGTACTTC. This codes for CASSHSQEETQYF. V usage is TRBV5-4 and J usage is TRBJ2-5; D gene uncertain. V lost 5 bases to trimming and J lost 5 bases, with 13 bases between them. The V gene's germline CDR1 is SGHNT and CDR2 YYREEE (reference sequence). The CDR3 runs 13 residues.

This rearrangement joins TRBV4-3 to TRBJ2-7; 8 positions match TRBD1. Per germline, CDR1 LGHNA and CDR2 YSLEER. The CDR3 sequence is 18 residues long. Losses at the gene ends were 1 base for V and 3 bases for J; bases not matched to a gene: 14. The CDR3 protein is CASSQGWGQEEVIYEQYF. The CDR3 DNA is TGCGCCAGCAGCCAAGGGTGGGGACAGGAGGAGGTCATCTACGAGCAGTACTTC.

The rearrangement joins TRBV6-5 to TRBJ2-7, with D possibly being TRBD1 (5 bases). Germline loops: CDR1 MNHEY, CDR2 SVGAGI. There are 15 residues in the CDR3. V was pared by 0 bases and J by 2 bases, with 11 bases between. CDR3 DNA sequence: TGTGCCAGCAGTTACTCGACAGTTCGCACCTACGAGCAGTACTTC. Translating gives CASSYSTVRTYEQYF.

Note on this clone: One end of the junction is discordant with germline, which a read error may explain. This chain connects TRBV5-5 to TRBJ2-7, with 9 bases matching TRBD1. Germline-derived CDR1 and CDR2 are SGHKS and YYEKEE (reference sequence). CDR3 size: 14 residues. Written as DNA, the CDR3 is TGTGCCAGCAGCTTGGACGGGACAGGGTATACAACGGACTTC. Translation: CASSLDGTGYTTDF.

CDR3: CASSDLRQGGYNEQFF. In DNA form, the CDR3 reads TGCGCCAGCAGCGATTTAAGACAGGGGGGTTACAATGAGCAGTTCTTC. The J gene is TRBJ2-1, the V gene TRBV5-1; 9 nucleotides align to TRBD1. The length of the CDR3 is 16 residues. Per the germline V gene, CDR1 is SGHRS and CDR2 is YFSETQ. After removal of 4 bases from V and 4 bases from J, the junction contained 9 bases not matched to a gene.

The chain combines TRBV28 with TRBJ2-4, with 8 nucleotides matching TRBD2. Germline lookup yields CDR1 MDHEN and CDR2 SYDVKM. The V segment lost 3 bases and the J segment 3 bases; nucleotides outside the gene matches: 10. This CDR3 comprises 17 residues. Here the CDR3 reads CASSFPPAGVVKNIQYF. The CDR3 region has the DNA TGTGCCAGCAGTTTTCCCCCAGCGGGAGTAGTCAAAAACATTCAGTACTTC.

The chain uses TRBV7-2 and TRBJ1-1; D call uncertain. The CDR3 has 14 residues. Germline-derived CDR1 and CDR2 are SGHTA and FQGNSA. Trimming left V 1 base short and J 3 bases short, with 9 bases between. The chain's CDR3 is CASSLEFRDTEAFF. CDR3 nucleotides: TGTGCCAGCAGCTTAGAGTTTCGGGACACTGAAGCTTTCTTT. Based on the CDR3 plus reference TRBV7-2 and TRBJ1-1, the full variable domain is GAGVSQSPSNKVTEKGKDVELRCDPISGHTALYWYRQSLGQGLEFLIYFQGNSAPDKSGLPSDRFSAERTGGSVSTLTIQRTQQEDSAVYLCASSLEFRDTEAFFGQGTRLTVV.

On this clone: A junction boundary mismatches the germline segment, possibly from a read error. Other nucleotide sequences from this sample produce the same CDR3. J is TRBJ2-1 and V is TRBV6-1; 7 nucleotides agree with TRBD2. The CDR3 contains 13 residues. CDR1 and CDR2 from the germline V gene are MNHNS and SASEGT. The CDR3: CASVGLVYNEQFF. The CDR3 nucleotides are TGTGCCAGCGTAGGACTAGTCTACAATGAGCAATTCTTC.